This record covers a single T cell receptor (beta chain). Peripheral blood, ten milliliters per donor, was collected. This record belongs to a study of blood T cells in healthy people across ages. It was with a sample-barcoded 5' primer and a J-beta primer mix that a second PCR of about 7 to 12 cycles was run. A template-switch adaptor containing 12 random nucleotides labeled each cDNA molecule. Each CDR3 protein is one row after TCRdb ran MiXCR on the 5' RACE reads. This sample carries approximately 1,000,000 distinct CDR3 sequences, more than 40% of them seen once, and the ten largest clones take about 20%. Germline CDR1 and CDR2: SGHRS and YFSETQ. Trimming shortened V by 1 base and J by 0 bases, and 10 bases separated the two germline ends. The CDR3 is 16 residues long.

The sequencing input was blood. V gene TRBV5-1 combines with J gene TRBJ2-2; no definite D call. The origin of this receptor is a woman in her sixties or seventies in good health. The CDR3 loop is CASSLIGGANTGELFF. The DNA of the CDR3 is TGCGCCAGCAGCTTGATCGGCGGCGCGAACACCGGGGAGCTGTTTTTT. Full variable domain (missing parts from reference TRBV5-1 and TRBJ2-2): KAGVTQTPRYLIKTRGQQVTLSCSPISGHRSVSWYQQTPGQGLQFLFEYFSETQRNKGNFPGRFSGRQFSNSRSEMNVSTLELGDSALYLCASSLIGGANTGELFFGEGSRLTVL.